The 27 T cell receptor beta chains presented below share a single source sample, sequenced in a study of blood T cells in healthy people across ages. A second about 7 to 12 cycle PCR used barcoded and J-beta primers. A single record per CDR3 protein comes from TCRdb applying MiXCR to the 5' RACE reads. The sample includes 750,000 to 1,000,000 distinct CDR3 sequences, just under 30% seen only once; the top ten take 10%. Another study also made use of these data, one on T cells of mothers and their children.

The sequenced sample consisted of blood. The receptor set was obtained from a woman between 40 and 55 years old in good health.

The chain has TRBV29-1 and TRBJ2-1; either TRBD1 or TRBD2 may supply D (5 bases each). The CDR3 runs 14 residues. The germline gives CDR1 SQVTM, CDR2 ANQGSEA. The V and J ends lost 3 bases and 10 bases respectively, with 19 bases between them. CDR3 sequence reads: CSVDLTGTRGEQFF. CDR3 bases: TGCAGCGTTGATTTAACCGGGACCCGCGGCGAGCAGTTCTTC.

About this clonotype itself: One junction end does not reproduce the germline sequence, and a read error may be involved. CDR3 nucleotides: TGTGCCTGCAGTTTAGGGGGAATCTATGGCTACACCTTC. Protein: CACSLGGIYGYTF. The chain joins TRBV28 to TRBJ1-2, with a possible D match to TRBD1 (6 bases). In germline, CDR1 is MDHEN, CDR2 SYDVKM. The CDR3 totals 13 residues.

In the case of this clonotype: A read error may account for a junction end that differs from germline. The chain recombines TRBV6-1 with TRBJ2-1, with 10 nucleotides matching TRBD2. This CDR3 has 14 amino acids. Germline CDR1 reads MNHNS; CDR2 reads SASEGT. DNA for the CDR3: TGTGTCAGCCGTGGAAGCGGGGGGGACAATGAGCAGTTCTTC. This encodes CVSRGSGGDNEQFF.

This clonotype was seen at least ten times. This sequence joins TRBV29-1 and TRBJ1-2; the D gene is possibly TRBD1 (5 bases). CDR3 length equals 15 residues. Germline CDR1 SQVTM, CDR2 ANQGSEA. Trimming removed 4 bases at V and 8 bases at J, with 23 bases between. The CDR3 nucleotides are TGCAGCGTTGCGGGCTCGCCGGAGGGGACGTGGGGCTACACCTTC. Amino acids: CSVAGSPEGTWGYTF.

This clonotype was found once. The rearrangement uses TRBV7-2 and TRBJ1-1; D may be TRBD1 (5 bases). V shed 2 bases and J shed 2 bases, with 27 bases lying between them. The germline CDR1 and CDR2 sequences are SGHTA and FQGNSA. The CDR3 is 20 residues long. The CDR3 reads CASSLSPGPGIGAKNTEAFF. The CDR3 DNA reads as TGTGCCAGCAGCTTAAGCCCCGGGCCGGGGATAGGGGCAAAAAACACTGAAGCTTTCTTT.

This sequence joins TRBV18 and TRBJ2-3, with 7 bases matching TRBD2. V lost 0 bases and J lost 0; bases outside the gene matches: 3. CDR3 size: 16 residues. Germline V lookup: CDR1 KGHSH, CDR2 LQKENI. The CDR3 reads CASSPPGRGSTDTQYF. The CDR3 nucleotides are TGTGCCAGCTCACCACCGGGGCGGGGGAGCACAGATACGCAGTATTTT.

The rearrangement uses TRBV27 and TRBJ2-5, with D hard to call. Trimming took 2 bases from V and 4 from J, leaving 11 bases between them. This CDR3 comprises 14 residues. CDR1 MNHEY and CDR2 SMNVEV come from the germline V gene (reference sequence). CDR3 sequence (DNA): TGTGCCAGCAGTTTAGCCGGTTGGACAGAGACCCAGTACTTC. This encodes CASSLAGWTETQYF.

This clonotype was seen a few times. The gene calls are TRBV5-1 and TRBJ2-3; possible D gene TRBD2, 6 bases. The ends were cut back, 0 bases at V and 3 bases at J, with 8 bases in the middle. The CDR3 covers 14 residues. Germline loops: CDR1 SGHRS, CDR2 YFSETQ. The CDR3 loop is CASSLARGTDTQYF. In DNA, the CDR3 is TGCGCCAGCAGCTTGGCCCGGGGGACAGATACGCAGTATTTT.

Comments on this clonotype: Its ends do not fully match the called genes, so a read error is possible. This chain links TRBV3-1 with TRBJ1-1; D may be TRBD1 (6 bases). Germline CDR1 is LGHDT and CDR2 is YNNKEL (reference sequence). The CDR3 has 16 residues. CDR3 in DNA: TGTGCCAGCAGCCCTGGACAGTTAAGGAGAGGGGCTGAAGCTCTCTTT. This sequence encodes CASSPGQLRRGAEALF.

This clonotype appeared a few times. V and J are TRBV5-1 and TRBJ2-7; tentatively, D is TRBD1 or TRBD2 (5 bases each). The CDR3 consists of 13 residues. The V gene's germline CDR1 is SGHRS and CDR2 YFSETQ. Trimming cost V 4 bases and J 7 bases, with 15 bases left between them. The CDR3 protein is CASSTGAPGEQYF. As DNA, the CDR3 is TGCGCCAGCAGCACCGGGGCCCCAGGGGAGCAGTACTTC.

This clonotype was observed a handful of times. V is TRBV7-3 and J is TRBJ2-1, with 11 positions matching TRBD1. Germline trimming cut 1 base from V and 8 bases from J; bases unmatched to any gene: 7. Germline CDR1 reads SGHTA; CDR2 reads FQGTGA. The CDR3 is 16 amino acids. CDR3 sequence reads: CASSLSSGTGGHEQFF. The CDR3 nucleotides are TGTGCCAGCAGCTTAAGCTCCGGGACAGGGGGTCATGAGCAGTTCTTC.

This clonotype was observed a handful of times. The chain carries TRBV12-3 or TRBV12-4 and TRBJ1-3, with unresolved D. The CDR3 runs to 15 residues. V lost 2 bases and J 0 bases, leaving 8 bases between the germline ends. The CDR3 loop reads CASSLRASSGNTIYF. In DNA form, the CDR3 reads TGTGCCAGCAGTTTACGAGCGTCCTCTGGAAACACCATATATTTT.

The CDR3 nucleotides are TGCAGCGTTCTAAACTCGGGACAGGCTGGGGCCAACGTCCTGACTTTC. Protein: CSVLNSGQAGANVLTF. V gene TRBV29-1 combines with J gene TRBJ2-6, with 8 bases fitting TRBD1. In germline, CDR1 is SQVTM, CDR2 ANQGSEA. This CDR3 region has 16 residues. With V trimmed by 5 bases and J by 2 bases, 8 bases remained unmatched. The whole variable domain, filled in from reference TRBV29-1 and TRBJ2-6, reads SAVISQKPSRDICQRGTSLTIQCQVDSQVTMMFWYRQQPGQSLTLIATANQGSEATYESGFVIDKFPISRPNLTFSTLTVSNMSPEDSSIYLCSVLNSGQAGANVLTFGAGSRLTVL.

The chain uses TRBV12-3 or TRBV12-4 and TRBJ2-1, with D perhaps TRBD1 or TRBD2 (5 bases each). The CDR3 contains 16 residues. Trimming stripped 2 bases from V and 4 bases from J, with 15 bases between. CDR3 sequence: CASSLFRDVRYNEQFF. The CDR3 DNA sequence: TGTGCCAGCAGTTTATTTAGGGACGTAAGATACAATGAGCAGTTCTTC.

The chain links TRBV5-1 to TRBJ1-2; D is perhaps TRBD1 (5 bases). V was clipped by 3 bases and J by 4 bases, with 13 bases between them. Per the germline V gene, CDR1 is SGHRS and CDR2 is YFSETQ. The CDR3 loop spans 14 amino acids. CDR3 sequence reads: CASSWVAQGYGYTF. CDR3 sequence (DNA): TGCGCCAGCAGCTGGGTAGCCCAGGGCTATGGCTACACCTTC.

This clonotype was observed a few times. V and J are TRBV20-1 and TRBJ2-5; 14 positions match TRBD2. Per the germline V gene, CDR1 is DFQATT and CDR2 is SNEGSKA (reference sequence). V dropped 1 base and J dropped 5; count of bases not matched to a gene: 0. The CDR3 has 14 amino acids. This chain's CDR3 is CSARGTSGGETQYF. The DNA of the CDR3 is TGCAGTGCTAGAGGGACTAGCGGGGGGGAGACCCAGTACTTC.

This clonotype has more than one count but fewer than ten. The CDR3 region has the DNA TGTGCCAGCACCTTGGGTCAGCGGGGGGAGACCTACGAGCAGTACTTC. Its translation is CASTLGQRGETYEQYF. The V call is TRBV28, the J call TRBJ2-7; TRBD2 agrees at 9 bases. This CDR3 is 16 amino acids long. The germline V gene has CDR1 MDHEN and CDR2 SYDVKM. J gave up 2 bases and V 7 bases, and 12 bases lay outside the gene matches.

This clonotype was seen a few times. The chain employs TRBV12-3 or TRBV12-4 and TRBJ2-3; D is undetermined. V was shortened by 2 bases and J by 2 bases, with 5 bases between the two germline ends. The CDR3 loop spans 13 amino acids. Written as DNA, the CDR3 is TGTGCCAGCAGTTTACTACCCACAGATACGCAGTATTTT. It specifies CASSLLPTDTQYF.

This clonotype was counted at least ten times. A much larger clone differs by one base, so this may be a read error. The CDR3 protein is CSASRGGGPAYEQYF. As DNA, the CDR3 is TGCAGTGCTAGCAGGGGGGGGGGCCCAGCCTACGAGCAGTACTTC. The V and J genes are TRBV20-1 and TRBJ2-7; D may correspond to TRBD1 or TRBD2 (7 bases each). Between the trimmed V and J ends, which lost 3 bases and 2 bases, there was a span of 17 bases. The V gene's germline CDR1 is DFQATT and CDR2 SNEGSKA (reference sequence). The CDR3 consists of 15 residues.

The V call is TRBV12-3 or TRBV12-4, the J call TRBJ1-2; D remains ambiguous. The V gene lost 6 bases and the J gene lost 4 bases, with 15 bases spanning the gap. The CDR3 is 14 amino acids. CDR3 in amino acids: CASSSFQPIYGYTF. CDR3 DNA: TGTGCCAGCAGCTCTTTTCAACCAATCTATGGCTACACCTTC.

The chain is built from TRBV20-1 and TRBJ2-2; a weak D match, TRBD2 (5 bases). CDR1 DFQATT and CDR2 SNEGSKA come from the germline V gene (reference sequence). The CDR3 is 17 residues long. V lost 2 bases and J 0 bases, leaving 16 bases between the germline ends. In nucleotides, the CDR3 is TGCAGTGCTAGAATAATCGGGGAGCCCGCGAACACCGGGGAGCTGTTTTTT. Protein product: CSARIIGEPANTGELFF.

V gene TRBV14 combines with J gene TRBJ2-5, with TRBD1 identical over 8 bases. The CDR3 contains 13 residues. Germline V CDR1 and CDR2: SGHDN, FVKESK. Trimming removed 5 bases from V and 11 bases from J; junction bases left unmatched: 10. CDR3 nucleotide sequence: TGTGCCAGCAGCATGGTGGACAGGGCGAGGCAGTACTTC. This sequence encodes CASSMVDRARQYF. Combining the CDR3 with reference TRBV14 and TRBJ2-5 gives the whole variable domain EAGVTQFPSHSVIEKGQTVTLRCDPISGHDNLYWYRRVMGKEIKFLLHFVKESKQDESGMPNNRFLAERTGGTYSTLKVQPAELEDSGVYFCASSMVDRARQYFGPGTRLLVL.

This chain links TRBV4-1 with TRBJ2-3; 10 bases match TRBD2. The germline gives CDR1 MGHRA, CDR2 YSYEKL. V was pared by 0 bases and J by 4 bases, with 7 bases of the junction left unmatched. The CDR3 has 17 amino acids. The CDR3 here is CASSQDRVAGGSDTQYF. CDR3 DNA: TGCGCCAGCAGCCAAGATAGGGTAGCGGGGGGATCAGATACGCAGTATTTT.

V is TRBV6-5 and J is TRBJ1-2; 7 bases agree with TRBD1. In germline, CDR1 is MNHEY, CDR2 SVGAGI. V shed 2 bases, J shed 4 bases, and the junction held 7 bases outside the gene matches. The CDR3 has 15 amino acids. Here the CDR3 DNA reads TGTGCCAGCAGTTACAGAGGGGGCAGGGCCTATGGCTACACCTTC. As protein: CASSYRGGRAYGYTF.

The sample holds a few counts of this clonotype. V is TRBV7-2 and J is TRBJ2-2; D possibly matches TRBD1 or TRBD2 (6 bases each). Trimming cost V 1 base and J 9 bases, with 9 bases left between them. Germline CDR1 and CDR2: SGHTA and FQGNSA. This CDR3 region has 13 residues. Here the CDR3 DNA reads TGTGCCAGCAGCTTAGATGGGGGGCGGGAGCTGTTTTTT. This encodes CASSLDGGRELFF.

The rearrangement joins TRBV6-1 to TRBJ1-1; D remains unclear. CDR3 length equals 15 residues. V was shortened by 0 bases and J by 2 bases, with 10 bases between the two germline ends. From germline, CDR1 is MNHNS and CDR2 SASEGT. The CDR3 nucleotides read TGTGCCAGCAGTGAAGCTGTGGACGGAAACACTGAAGCTTTCTTT. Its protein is CASSEAVDGNTEAFF.

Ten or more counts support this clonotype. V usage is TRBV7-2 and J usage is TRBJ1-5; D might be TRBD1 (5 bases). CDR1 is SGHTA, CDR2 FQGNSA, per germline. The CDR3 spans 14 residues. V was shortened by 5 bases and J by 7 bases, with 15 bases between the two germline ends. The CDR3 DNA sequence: TGTGCCAGCAGCGCTCTGGGGGGTGGCCAGCCCCAGCATTTT. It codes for CASSALGGGQPQHF. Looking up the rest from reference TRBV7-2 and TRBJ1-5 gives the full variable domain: GAGVSQSPSNKVTEKGKDVELRCDPISGHTALYWYRQSLGQGLEFLIYFQGNSAPDKSGLPSDRFSAERTGGSVSTLTIQRTQQEDSAVYLCASSALGGGQPQHFGDGTRLSIL.